This T cell receptor beta chain was profiled in a study of cytomegalovirus exposure and HLA in healthy donors. Study results and limitations: Highly shared variants forming one cluster were likely a sequencing artifact. The dataset shows that most TCR sequences were rare, while some public TCRs occurred in many donors. By a later analysis, the bulk of CMV-associated TCR beta chains appeared HLA-restricted. Researchers reported in a later analysis that a missense DCLRE1C variant was tied to TCR beta V- and J-gene trimming.

There are 17 residues in the CDR3. CDR1 is SGHAT, CDR2 FQNNGV, per germline. The ends were cut back, 0 bases at V and 3 bases at J, with 18 bases in the middle. With respect to this clone: Its target is unknown.

Researchers ran the PCR with 60 Vbeta and 13 Jbeta primers. Method: immunoSEQ multiplex PCR; TCRdb's copy keeps in-frame clones and lacks some. Altogether some 110,000 clones are present, roughly 82% being singletons, with the ten largest covering about 6%. The sequenced sample consisted of PBMCs. The chain employs TRBV11-2 and TRBJ2-7, with D perhaps TRBD1 (6 bases). The sequence derives from a woman aged 45-59 years in good health and CMV-seropositive. CDR3 DNA: TGTGCCAGCAGCTTAGATGGGGGACAAGCACAATACTACGAGCAGTACTTC. This translates into CASSLDGGQAQYYEQYF.